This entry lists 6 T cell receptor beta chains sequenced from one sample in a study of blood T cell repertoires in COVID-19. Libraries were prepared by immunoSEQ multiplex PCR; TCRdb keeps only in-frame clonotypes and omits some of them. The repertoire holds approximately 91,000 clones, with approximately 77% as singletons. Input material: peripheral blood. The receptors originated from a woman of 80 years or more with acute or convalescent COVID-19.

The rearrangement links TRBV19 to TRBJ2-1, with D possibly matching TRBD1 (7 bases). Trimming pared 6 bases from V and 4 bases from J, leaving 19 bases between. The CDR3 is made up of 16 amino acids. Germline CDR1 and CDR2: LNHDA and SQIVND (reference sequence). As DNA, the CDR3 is TGTGCCAGTAGAGCTCAGGGGGGTCGGGCATACAATGAGCAGTTCTTC. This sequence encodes CASRAQGGRAYNEQFF.

CDR3 DNA sequence: TGCGCCAGCAGCCAAAGTGCGCGGGGGGCAGATACGCAGTATTTT. Its translation: CASSQSARGADTQYF. This chain connects TRBV4-1 to TRBJ2-3; 8 positions match TRBD2. Germline CDR1 and CDR2: MGHRA and YSYEKL. Unmatched junction bases numbered 5, after V lost 2 bases and J lost 4 bases. The CDR3 runs 15 residues.

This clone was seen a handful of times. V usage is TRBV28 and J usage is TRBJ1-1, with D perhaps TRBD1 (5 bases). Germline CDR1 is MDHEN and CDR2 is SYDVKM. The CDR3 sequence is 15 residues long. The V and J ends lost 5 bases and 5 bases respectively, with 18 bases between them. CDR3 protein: CASSRWGREETEAFF. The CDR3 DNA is TGTGCCAGCAGTCGTTGGGGCAGGGAAGAAACTGAAGCTTTCTTT.

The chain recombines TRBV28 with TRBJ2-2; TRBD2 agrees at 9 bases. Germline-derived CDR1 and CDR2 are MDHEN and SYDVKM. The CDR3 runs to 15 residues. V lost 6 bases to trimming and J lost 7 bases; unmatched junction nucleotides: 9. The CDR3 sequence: CASRREGRLHGELFF. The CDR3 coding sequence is TGTGCCAGCAGGCGGGAGGGGAGACTCCACGGGGAGCTGTTTTTT.

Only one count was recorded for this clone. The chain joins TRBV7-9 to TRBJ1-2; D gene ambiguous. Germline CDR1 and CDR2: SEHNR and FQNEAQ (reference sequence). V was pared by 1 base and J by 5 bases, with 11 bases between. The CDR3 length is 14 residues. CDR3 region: CASSLEGSGYGYTF. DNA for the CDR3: TGTGCCAGCAGCTTAGAGGGTTCGGGGTATGGCTACACCTTC. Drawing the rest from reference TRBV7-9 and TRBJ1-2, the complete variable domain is DTGVSQNPRHKITKRGQNVTFRCDPISEHNRLYWYRQTLGQGPEFLTYFQNEAQLEKSRLLSDRFSAERPKGSFSTLEIQRTEQGDSAMYLCASSLEGSGYGYTFGSGTRLTVV.

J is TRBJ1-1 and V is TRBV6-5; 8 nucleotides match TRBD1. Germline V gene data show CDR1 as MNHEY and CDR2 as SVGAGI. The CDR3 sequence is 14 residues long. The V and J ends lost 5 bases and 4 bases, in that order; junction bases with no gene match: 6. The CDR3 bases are TGTGCCAGCAGTAAACAGGGGGTAGGCACTGAAGCTTTCTTT. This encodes CASSKQGVGTEAFF.